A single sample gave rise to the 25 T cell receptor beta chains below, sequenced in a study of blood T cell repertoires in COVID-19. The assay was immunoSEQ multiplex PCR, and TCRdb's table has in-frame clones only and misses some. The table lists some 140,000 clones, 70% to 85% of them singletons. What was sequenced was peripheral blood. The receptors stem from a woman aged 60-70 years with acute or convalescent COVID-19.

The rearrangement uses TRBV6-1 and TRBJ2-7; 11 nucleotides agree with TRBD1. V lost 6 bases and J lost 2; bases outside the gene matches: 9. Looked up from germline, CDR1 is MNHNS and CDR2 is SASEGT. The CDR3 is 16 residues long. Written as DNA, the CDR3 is TGTGCCAGCAGGGAATATCCGGGACAGGGGGCCTACGAGCAGTACGTC. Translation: CASREYPGQGAYEQYV.

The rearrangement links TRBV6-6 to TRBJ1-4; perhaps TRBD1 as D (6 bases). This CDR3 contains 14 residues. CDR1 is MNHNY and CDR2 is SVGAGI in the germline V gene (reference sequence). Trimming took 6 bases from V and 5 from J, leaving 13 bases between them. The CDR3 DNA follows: TGTGCCAGCAGCCTACAGGGCGGGAATGAAAAACTGTTTTTT. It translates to CASSLQGGNEKLFF.

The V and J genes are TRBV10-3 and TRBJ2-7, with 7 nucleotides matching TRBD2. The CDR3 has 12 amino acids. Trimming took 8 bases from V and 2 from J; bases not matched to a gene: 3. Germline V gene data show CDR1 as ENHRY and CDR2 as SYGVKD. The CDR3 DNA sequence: TGTGCCATCGGGGGGGGTACCTACGAGCAGTACGTC. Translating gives CAIGGGTYEQYV.

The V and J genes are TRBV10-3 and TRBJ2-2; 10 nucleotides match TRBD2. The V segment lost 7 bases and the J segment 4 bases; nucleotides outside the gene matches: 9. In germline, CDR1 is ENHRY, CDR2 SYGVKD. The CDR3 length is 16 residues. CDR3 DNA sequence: TGTGCCATCAACGGACTAGCGGTTCGGGGCACCGGGGAGCTGTTTTTT. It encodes CAINGLAVRGTGELFF.

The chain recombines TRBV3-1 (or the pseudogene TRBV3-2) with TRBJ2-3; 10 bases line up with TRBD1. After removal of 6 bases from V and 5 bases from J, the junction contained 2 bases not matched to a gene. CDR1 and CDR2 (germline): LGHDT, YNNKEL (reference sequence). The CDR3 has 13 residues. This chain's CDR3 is CASSWTGGDTQYF. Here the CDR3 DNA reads TGTGCCAGCAGTTGGACAGGGGGAGATACGCAGTATTTT.

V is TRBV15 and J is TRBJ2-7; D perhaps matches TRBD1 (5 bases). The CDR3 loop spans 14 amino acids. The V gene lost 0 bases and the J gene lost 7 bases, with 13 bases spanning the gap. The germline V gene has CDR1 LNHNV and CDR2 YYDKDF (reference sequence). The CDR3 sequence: CATSRDKGAVEQYF. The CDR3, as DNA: TGTGCCACCAGCAGAGATAAAGGGGCGGTGGAGCAGTACTTC.

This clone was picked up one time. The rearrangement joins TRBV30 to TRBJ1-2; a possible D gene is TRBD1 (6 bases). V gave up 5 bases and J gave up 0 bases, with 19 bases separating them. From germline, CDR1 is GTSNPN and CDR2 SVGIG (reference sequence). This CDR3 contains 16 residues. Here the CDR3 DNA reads TGTGCCTGGCCCCTTAAGGGGGACGGAGCTAACTATGGCTACACCTTC. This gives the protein CAWPLKGDGANYGYTF.

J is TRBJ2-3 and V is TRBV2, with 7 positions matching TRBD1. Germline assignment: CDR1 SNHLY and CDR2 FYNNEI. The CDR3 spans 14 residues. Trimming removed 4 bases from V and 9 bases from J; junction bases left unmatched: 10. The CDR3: CASSGDSNTGTQYF. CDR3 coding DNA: TGTGCCAGCAGTGGGGACAGTAATACAGGGACGCAGTATTTT. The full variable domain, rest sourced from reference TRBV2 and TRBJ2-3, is EPEVTQTPSHQVTQMGQEVILRCVPISNHLYFYWYRQILGQKVEFLVSFYNNEISEKSEIFDDQFSVERPDGSNFTLKIRSTKLEDSAMYFCASSGDSNTGTQYFGPGTRLTVL.

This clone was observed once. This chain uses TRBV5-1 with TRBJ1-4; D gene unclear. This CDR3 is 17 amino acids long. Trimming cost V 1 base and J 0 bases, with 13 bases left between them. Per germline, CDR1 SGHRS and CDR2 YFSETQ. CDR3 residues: CASSLMDRGTTNEKLFF. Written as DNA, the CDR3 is TGCGCCAGCAGCTTGATGGACCGAGGGACAACTAATGAAAAACTGTTTTTT.

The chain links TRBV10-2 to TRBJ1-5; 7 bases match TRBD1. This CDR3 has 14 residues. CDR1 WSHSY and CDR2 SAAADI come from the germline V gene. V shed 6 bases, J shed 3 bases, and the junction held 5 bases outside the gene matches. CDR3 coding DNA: TGCGCCAGCAGGGAAGGACAGGTCAATCAGCCCCAGCATTTT. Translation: CASREGQVNQPQHF.

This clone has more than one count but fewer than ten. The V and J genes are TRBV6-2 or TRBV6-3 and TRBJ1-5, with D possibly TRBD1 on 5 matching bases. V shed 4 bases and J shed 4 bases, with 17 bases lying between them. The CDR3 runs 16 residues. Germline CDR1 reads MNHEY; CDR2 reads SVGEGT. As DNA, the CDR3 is TGTGCCAGCAGTTTCCCCCTTCGACAGATTAATCAGCCCCAGCATTTT. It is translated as CASSFPLRQINQPQHF.

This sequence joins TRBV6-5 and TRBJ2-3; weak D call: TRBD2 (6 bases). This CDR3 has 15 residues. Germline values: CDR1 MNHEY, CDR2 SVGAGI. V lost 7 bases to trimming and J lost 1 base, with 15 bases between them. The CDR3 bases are TGTGCCAGCACCGACGGGGGTTCTGGCACAGATACGCAGTATTTT. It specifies CASTDGGSGTDTQYF.

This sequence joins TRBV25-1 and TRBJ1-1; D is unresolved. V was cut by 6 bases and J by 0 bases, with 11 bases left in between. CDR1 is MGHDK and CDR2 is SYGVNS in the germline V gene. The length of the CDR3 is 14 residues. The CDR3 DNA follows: TGTGCCAGCAGGCGCGGAGGGCTGAACACTGAAGCTTTCTTT. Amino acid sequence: CASRRGGLNTEAFF.

The CDR3 loop is CSVVLTQGGYGYTF. The CDR3 bases are TGCAGCGTTGTATTGACCCAGGGCGGCTATGGCTACACCTTC. The chain uses TRBV29-1 and TRBJ1-2, with D tentatively TRBD1 (5 bases). Between the trimmed V and J ends, which lost 4 bases and 4 bases, there was a span of 16 bases. The CDR3 sequence is 14 residues long. In germline, CDR1 is SQVTM, CDR2 ANQGSEA.

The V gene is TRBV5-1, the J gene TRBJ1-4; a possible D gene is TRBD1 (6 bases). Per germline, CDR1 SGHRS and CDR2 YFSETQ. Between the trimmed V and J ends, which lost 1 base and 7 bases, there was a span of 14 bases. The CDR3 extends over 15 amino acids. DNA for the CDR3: TGCGCCAGCAGCTTGTCCCCGGGACAAAGTGAAAAACTGTTTTTT. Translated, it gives CASSLSPGQSEKLFF.

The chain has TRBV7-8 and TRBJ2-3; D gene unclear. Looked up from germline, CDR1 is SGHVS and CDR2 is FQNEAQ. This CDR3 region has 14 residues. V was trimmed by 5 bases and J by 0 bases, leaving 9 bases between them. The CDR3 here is CASSPETSTDTQYF. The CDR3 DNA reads TGTGCCAGCAGCCCAGAGACAAGCACAGATACGCAGTATTTT.

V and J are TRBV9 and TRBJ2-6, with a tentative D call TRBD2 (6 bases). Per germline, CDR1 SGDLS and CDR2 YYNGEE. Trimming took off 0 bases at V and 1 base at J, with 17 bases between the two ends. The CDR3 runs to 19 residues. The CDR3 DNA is TGTGCCAGCAGCGTAGCGTGGAGGGGCGATCCATCTGGGGCCAACGTCCTGACTTTC. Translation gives CASSVAWRGDPSGANVLTF. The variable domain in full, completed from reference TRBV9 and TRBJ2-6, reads DSGVTQTPKHLITATGQRVTLRCSPRSGDLSVYWYQQSLDQGLQFLIQYYNGEERAKGNILERFSAQQFPDLHSELNLSSLELGDSALYFCASSVAWRGDPSGANVLTFGAGSRLTVL.

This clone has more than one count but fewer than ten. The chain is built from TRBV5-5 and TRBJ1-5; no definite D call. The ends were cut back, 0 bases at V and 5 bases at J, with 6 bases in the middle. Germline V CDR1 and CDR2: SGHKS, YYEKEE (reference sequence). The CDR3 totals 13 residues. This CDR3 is CASSLVRDQPQHF. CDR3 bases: TGTGCCAGCAGCTTGGTGAGGGATCAGCCCCAGCATTTT.

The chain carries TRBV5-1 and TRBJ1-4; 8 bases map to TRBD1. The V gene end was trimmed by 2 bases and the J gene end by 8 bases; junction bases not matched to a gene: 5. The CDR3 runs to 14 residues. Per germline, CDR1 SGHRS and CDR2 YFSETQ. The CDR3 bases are TGCGCCAGCAGCTTTCAGGGGGCAAGAGAAAAACTGTTTTTT. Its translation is CASSFQGAREKLFF.

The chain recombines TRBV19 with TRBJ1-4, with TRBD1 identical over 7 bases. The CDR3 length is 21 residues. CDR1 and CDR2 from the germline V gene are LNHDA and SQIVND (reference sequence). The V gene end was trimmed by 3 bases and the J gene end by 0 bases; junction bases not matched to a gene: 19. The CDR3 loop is CASSISPGTATLHATNEKLFF. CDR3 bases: TGTGCCAGTAGTATCTCTCCCGGGACAGCAACTCTCCATGCAACTAATGAAAAACTGTTTTTT.

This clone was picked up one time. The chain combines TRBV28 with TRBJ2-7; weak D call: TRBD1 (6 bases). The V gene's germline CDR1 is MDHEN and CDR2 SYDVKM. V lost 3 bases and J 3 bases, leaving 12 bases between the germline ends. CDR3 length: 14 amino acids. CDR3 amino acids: CASSFQGRYYEQYV. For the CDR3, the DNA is TGTGCCAGCAGTTTCCAGGGGCGCTACTACGAGCAGTACGTC.

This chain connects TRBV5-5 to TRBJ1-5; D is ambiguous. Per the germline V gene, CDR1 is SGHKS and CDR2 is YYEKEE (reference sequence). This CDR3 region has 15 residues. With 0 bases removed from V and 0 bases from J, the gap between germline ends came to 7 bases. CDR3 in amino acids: CASSLGHISNQPQHF. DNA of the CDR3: TGTGCCAGCAGCTTGGGGCATATTAGCAATCAGCCCCAGCATTTT.

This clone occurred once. CDR3 DNA: TGTGCCACCCGATTGATGAGCCGACAGCTTTCACCCCTCCACTTT. As protein: CATRLMSRQLSPLHF. The J gene is TRBJ1-6, the V gene TRBV28; tentatively, D is TRBD1 (5 bases). Germline CDR1 MDHEN, CDR2 SYDVKM. V was clipped by 10 bases and J by 9 bases, with 22 bases between them. The CDR3 extends over 15 amino acids.

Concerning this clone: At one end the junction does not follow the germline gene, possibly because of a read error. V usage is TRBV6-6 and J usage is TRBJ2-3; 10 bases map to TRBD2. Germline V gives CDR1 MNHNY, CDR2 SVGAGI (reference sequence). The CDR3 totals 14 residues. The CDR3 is CASRSSGGTHTQYF. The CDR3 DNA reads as TGTGCCAGCAGGTCTAGCGGGGGCACACATACGCAGTATTTT.

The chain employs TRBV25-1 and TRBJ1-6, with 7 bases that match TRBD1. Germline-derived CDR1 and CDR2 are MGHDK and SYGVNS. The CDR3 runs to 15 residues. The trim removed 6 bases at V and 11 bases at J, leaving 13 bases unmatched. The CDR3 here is CASRPGGQRKAPLHF. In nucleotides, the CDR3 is TGTGCCAGCAGGCCAGGGGGACAACGCAAGGCACCCCTCCACTTT. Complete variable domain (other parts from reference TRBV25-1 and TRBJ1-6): EADIYQTPRYLVIGTGKKITLECSQTMGHDKMYWYQQDPGMELHLIHYSYGVNSTEKGDLSSESTVSRIRTEHFPLTLESARPSHTSQYLCASRPGGQRKAPLHFGNGTRLTVT.